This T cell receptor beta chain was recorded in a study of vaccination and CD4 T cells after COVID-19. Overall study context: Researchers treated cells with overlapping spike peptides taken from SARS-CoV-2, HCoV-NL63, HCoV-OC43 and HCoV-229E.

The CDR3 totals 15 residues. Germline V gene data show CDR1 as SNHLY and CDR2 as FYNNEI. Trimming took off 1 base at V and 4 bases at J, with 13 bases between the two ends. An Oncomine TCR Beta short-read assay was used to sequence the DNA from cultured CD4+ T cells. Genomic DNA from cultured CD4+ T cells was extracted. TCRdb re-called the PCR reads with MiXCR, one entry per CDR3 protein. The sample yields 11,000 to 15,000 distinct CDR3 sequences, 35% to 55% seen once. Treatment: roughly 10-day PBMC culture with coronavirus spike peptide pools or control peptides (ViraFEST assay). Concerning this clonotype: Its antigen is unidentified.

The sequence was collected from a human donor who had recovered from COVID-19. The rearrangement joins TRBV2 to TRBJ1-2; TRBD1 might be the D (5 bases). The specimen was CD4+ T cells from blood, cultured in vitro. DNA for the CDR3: TGTGCCAGCAGTGAAGAGGGGAGTAGGGCCTATGGCTACACCTTC. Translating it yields CASSEEGSRAYGYTF.